What follows describes a single T cell receptor (beta chain). The data were taken from a study of shared clonotypes between healthy human individuals. Study-level information: Donors had three CD4 naive, three CD4 memory, two CD8 naive and one CD8 memory plate apiece.

The assay used deep level. Only in-frame clones appear in the TCRdb table, and some are missing; sequencing was by immunoSEQ multiplex PCR. The sample holds under 2.5 million clones, just under 95% seen once. V was shortened by 3 bases and J by 0 bases, with 18 bases between the two germline ends. Germline-derived CDR1 and CDR2 are KGHSH and LQKENI. This CDR3 contains 18 residues. This clonotype was sampled from a young man in good health. Some clones in this sample may be carry-over from other donors' samples. The sample consisted of naive CD4+ T cells from PBMCs. Regarding subset: CD45RA+ positively selected. The chain uses TRBV18 and TRBJ2-1, with D uncertain. For the CDR3, the DNA is TGTGCCAGCTCACCCCGCCCCCCCGCCGAAAGCTCCTACAATGAGCAGTTCTTC. Translated: CASSPRPPAESSYNEQFF.